This TCR beta chain was profiled in a study of shared clonotypes between healthy human individuals. Overall study results and limits: Sorted-subset sequencing was shown by rarefaction to be incomplete despite large depth. Between a handful of donors, naive CD4 clonotypes were shared at a level of approximately 5%. A generally larger estimated richness was seen in naive subsets than in memory subsets.

Trimming removed 3 bases from V and 0 bases from J; junction bases left unmatched: 13. Germline CDR1 and CDR2: MDHEN and SYDVKM. The CDR3 runs to 18 residues. About this clone itself: What it binds is not known.

Sequencing was at deep level. Sequencing used immunoSEQ multiplex PCR; TCRdb keeps in-frame clones, though not all of them. The table records around 370,000 clones, 96% of them present only once. Material: memory CD8+ T cells sorted from blood. Indicated subset: CD45RO+ cells pooled with CCR7-negative TemRA cells. The genes are TRBV28 and TRBJ2-7, with 8 bases identical to TRBD2. This receptor was obtained from a man in his thirties or forties in good health. In DNA form, the CDR3 reads TGTGCCAGCAGTTTGTCTCGCGGGAGGAGTGGAGGCTCCTACGAGCAGTACTTC. The encoded protein is CASSLSRGRSGGSYEQYF.